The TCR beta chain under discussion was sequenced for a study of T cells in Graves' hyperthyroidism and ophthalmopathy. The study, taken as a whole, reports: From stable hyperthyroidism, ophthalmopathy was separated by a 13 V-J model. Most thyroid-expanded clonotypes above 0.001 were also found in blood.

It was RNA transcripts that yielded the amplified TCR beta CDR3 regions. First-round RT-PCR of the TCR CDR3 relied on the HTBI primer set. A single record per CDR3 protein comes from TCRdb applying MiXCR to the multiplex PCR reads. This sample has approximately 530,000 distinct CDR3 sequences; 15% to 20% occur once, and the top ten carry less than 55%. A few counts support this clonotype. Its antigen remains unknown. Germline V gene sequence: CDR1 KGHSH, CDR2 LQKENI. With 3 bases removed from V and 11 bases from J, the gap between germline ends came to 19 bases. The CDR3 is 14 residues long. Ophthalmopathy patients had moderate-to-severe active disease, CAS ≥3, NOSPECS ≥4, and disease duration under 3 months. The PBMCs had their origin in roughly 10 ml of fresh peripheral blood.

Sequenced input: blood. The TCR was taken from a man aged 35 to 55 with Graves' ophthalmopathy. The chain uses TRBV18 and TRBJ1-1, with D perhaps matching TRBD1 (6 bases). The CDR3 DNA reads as TGTGCCAGCTCACCCAATAATGGGGGGGGCGTGGCTTTCTTT. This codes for CASSPNNGGGVAFF. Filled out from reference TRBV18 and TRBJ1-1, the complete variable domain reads NAGVMQNPRHLVRRRGQEARLRCSPMKGHSHVYWYRQLPEEGLKFMVYLQKENIIDESGMPKERFSAEFPKEGPSILRIQQVVRGDSAAYFCASSPNNGGGVAFFGQGTRLTVV.